These T cell receptor beta chains were read from a single sample in a study of cytomegalovirus exposure and HLA in healthy donors. Assay used: immunoSEQ multiplex PCR; TCRdb lists only in-frame clones, some missing. The top ten clones hold approximately 1.2% of a sample with about 130,000 clones, roughly nine tenths of them seen once. Sequencing used PBMCs. The receptors here all came from a woman younger than 35 in good health and CMV-seronegative. CDR3s leave out the opening cysteine and the closing phenylalanine or tryptophan. Only part of the rows carry a size: once, few, many, or a class if the clone is expanded.

clone_size,v_call,cdr3_aa
once,TRBV5-6,ASSLGQTGSYEQY
NA,TRBV10-3,AIRTGEGDEQY
NA,TRBV19,ASSPFRGRSDTQY
NA,TRBV19,ASSSPGGVFLNNEQF
NA,TRBV6-5,ASSPRQGRTYGYT
NA,TRBV9,ASSKSRGSTDTQY
few,TRBV4-1,APHQSQH
NA,TRBV6-5,ASRMGLAGDEQF
NA,TRBV5-6,ASSFSNEQF
few,TRBV28,ASSPGTGGGGYT
NA,TRBV7-6,ASSPDDRIYLSGYT
NA,TRBV7-3,ASSTGTGTDTQY
NA,TRBV9,ASSAGLAGEYQETQY
NA,TRBV29-1,SVVPRGNTEAF
NA,TRBV11-3,ASSLEQGEREQY
NA,TRBV7-3,ASSPRQGFGEQF
NA,TRBV6-1,ASALRGSPLH